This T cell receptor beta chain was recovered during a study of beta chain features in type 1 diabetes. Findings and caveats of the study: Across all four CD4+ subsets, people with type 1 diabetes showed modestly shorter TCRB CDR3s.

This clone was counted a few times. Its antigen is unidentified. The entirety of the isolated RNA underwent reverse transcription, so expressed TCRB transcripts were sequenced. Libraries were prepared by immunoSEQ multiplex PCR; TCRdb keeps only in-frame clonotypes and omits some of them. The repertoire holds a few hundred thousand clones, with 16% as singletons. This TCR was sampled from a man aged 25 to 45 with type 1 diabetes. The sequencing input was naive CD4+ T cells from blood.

The CDR3 here is CASSLGNNEQFF. CDR3 nucleotide sequence: TGTGCCAGCAGCTTGGGAAACAATGAGCAGTTCTTC. This chain uses TRBV5-6 with TRBJ2-1; no definite D call. Germline V gene lookup returns CDR1 SGHDT and CDR2 YYEEEE. The ends were cut back, 0 bases at V and 5 bases at J, with 3 bases in the middle. The CDR3 spans 12 residues.